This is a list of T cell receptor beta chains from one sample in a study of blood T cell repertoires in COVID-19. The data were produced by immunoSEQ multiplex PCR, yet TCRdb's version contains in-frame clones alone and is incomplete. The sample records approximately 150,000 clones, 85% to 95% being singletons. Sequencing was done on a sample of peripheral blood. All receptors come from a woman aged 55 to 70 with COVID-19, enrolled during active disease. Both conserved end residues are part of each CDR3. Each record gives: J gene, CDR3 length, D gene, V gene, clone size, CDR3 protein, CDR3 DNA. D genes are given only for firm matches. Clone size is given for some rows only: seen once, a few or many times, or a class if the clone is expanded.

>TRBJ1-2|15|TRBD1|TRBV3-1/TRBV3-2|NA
CASSQGRQGIYGYTF
TGTGCCAGCAGCCAAGGACGACAGGGGATCTATGGCTACACCTTC
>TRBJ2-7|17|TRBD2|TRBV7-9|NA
CASSPGLAALGWDEQYF
TGTGCCAGCAGCCCGGGACTAGCGGCCCTAGGTTGGGACGAGCAGTACTTC
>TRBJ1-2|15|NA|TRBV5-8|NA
CASSPPGQSNYGYTF
TGTGCCAGCAGCCCGCCCGGACAGTCTAACTATGGCTACACCTTC
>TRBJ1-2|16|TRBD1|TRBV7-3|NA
CASSLTRQGTNYGYTF
TGTGCCAGCAGCTTGACCCGACAGGGAACTAACTATGGCTACACCTTC
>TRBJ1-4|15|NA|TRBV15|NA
CATSRDGKGDEKLFF
TGTGCCACCAGCAGAGACGGCAAGGGGGACGAAAAACTGTTTTTT
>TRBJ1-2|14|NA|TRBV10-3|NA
CAISGTVDSGGYTF
TGTGCCATCAGTGGGACAGTGGATTCTGGAGGCTACACCTTC
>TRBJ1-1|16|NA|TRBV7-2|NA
CASSLEGPGGWTEAFF
TGTGCCAGCAGCTTAGAGGGGCCGGGGGGTTGGACTGAAGCTTTCTTT
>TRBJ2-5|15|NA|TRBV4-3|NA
CASSQDNVAWETQYF
TGCGCCAGCAGCCAAGATAATGTGGCTTGGGAGACCCAGTACTTC
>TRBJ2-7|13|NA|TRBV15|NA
CATSRVIGREQYF
TGTGCCACCAGCAGAGTTATTGGGAGAGAGCAGTACTTC
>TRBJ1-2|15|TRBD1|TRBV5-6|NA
CASSLGRQGARGYTF
TGTGCCAGCAGCTTGGGAAGACAGGGGGCGCGAGGCTACACCTTC
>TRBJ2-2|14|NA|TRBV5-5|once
CASRQGQTTGELFF
TGTGCCAGCAGGCAAGGACAGACCACCGGGGAGCTGTTTTTT
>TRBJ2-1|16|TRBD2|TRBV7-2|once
CASSLGASGGYNEQFF
TGTGCCAGCAGCTTAGGGGCTAGCGGGGGTTACAATGAGCAGTTCTTC
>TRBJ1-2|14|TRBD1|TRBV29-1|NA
CSVEPQDRGNGYTF
TGCAGCGTTGAACCCCAGGACAGGGGTAATGGCTACACCTTC
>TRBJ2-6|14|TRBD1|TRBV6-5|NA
CASIGGGGANVLTF
TGTGCCAGCATAGGGGGCGGTGGGGCCAACGTCCTGACTTTC
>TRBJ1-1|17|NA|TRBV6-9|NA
CASSYTHLRTVYTEAFF
TGTGCCAGCAGTTACACCCATCTCCGGACAGTATACACTGAAGCTTTCTTT
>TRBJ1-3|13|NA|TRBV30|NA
CAWSVLSGNTIYF
TGTGCCTGGAGTGTTCTTTCTGGAAACACCATATATTTT
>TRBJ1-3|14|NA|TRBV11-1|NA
CASSFPGPGNTIYF
TGTGCCAGCAGCTTCCCAGGGCCTGGAAACACCATATATTTT
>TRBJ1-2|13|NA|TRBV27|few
CASSLRGSRGYTF
TGTGCCAGCAGTTTACGGGGGTCTAGGGGCTACACCTTC
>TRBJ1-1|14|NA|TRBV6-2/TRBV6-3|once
CASSYTGGTAEAFF
TGTGCCAGCAGTTACACCGGGGGGACGGCTGAAGCTTTCTTT
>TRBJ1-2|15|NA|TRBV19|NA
CASSMVGGGSDGYTF
TGTGCCAGTAGTATGGTGGGAGGGGGATCGGATGGCTACACCTTC
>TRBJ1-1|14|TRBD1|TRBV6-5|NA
CASSYDDRGTEAFF
TGTGCCAGCAGTTACGACGACAGGGGCACTGAAGCTTTCTTT
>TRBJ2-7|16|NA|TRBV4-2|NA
CASSQGQVLGSYEQYF
TGTGCCAGCAGCCAAGGTCAGGTTCTTGGATCCTACGAGCAGTACTTC
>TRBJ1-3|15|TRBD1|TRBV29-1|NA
CSVTPTGGSRDTIYF
TGCAGCGTTACCCCGACAGGGGGGTCCCGGGACACCATATATTTT